The next 20 T cell receptor beta chains were all read from a single sample in a study of monozygotic twins with inflammatory bowel disease. After re-calling the 5' RACE reads, TCRdb lists one entry per CDR3 protein, DNA absent. This table holds around 380,000 distinct CDR3 sequences. Sequenced input: blood. The receptors originated from a human donor with ulcerative colitis or Crohn's disease, or a healthy co-twin of an affected twin (not recorded which).

The J gene is TRBJ1-2, the V gene TRBV27; lacking DNA, the TRBD1 call made by TCRdb goes unchecked. The CDR3 has 15 residues. The germline V gene has CDR1 MNHEY and CDR2 SMNVEV (reference sequence). The CDR3 sequence is CASSLDRVGLYGYTF.

The chain links TRBV5-1 to TRBJ2-7; TCRdb lists TRBD1, though no DNA is available to test this call. CDR3 length: 13 amino acids. Germline V gene data show CDR1 as SGHRS and CDR2 as YFSETQ. The CDR3 sequence is CASRPGQDYEQYF. Variable domain in full (rest from reference TRBV5-1 and TRBJ2-7): KAGVTQTPRYLIKTRGQQVTLSCSPISGHRSVSWYQQTPGQGLQFLFEYFSETQRNKGNFPGRFSGRQFSNSRSEMNVSTLELGDSALYLCASRPGQDYEQYFGPGTRLTVT.

CDR3 sequence reads: CASRTRQGSYGYTF. The chain has TRBV19 and TRBJ1-2; TCRdb reports TRBD1, a call that lacks DNA to check it against. Germline loops: CDR1 LNHDA, CDR2 SQIVND (reference sequence). The CDR3 covers 14 residues. Full variable domain (rest looked up from reference TRBV19 and TRBJ1-2): DGGITQSPKYLFRKEGQNVTLSCEQNLNHDAMYWYRQDPGQGLRLIYYSQIVNDFQKGDIAEGYSVSREKKESFPLTVTSAQKNPTAFYLCASRTRQGSYGYTFGSGTRLTVV.

This chain links TRBV5-6 with TRBJ2-4; TCRdb gives TRBD1 as the D gene, but with no DNA this cannot be confirmed. From germline, CDR1 is SGHDT and CDR2 YYEEEE. This CDR3 region has 15 residues. The CDR3 here is CASSAIPGQGNIQYF.

The chain employs TRBV5-4 and TRBJ2-7; lacking DNA, the TRBD1 call made by TCRdb goes unchecked. The length of the CDR3 is 14 residues. Germline CDR1 is SGHNT and CDR2 is YYREEE (reference sequence). The CDR3 region is CASSFPGEGYEQYF.

The chain is built from TRBV2 and TRBJ2-5; TCRdb returns TRBD1, unconfirmable since there is no DNA. Per the germline V gene, CDR1 is SNHLY and CDR2 is FYNNEI. The CDR3 extends over 13 amino acids. The CDR3 reads CASSGDSWETQYF.

The chain uses TRBV4-2 and TRBJ1-2. CDR3 length: 15 residues. Germline CDR1 and CDR2: LGHNA and YNFKEQ. The chain's CDR3 is CASSQGIGPNYGYTF.

The chain links TRBV5-4 to TRBJ2-3; TCRdb lists TRBD2, though no DNA is available to test this call. Germline CDR1 and CDR2: SGHNT and YYREEE (reference sequence). This CDR3 has 18 amino acids. The CDR3 loop reads CASSPGLDAGAFTDTQYF.

The chain is built from TRBV6-2 or TRBV6-3 and TRBJ1-2; the TCRdb D gene call, TRBD1, has no DNA to confirm it. The CDR3 consists of 16 residues. Per germline, CDR1 MNHEY and CDR2 SVGEGT. The CDR3 protein is CASSYAGTGNPYGYTF.

V and J are TRBV20-1 and TRBJ2-7; the D call of TRBD1 rests on TCRdb alone, since no DNA is present to check it. From germline, CDR1 is DFQATT and CDR2 SNEGSKA (reference sequence). CDR3 length: 13 residues. CDR3 loop: CSAGTGVKYEQYF.

This chain connects TRBV27 to TRBJ1-2; TCRdb indicates TRBD1, and absent DNA this call remains unverified. Per germline, CDR1 MNHEY and CDR2 SMNVEV (reference sequence). The CDR3 contains 14 residues. CDR3 loop: CASSRQGWGYGYTF.

This rearrangement joins TRBV3-1 to TRBJ2-5. Germline CDR1 and CDR2: LGHDT and YNNKEL (reference sequence). The CDR3 runs 13 residues. CDR3 loop: CASSQGSYGTQYF.

The V and J genes are TRBV7-2 and TRBJ2-7; the D call of TRBD1 rests on TCRdb alone, since no DNA is present to check it. The CDR3 runs 15 residues. In germline, CDR1 is SGHTA, CDR2 FQGNSA. CDR3 in amino acids: CASSLARGTTYEQYF.

The chain carries TRBV4-1 and TRBJ2-1; as DNA is missing, the TRBD2 call by TCRdb cannot be tested. CDR3 length: 17 residues. Germline V gene lookup returns CDR1 MGHRA and CDR2 YSYEKL. CDR3: CASSQLGTSGSINEQFF.

This sequence joins TRBV28 and TRBJ1-4. CDR1 is MDHEN, CDR2 SYDVKM, per germline. The CDR3 consists of 13 residues. Here the CDR3 reads CASSFGFNEKLFF. The full variable domain, its missing parts supplied by reference TRBV28 and TRBJ1-4, is DVKVTQSSRYLVKRTGEKVFLECVQDMDHENMFWYRQDPGLGLRLIYFSYDVKMKEKGDIPEGYSVSREKKERFSLILESASTNQTSMYLCASSFGFNEKLFFGSGTQLSVL.

CDR3 amino acids: CASSPDRAGYGYTF. This chain uses TRBV11-2 with TRBJ1-2; TCRdb's D gene call, TRBD1, goes unchecked for lack of DNA. This CDR3 has 14 residues. Germline V gives CDR1 SGHAT, CDR2 FQNNGV.

The chain links TRBV11-2 to TRBJ2-7; the TCRdb call, TRBD2, lacks DNA for checking. The CDR3 consists of 15 residues. CDR1 SGHAT and CDR2 FQNNGV come from the germline V gene. The CDR3 region is CASRRLAGGPYEQYF. The entire variable domain, with the rest obtained from reference TRBV11-2 and TRBJ2-7, is as follows: EAGVAQSPRYKIIEKRQSVAFWCNPISGHATLYWYQQILGQGPKLLIQFQNNGVVDDSQLPKDRFSAERLKGVDSTLKIQPAKLEDSAVYLCASRRLAGGPYEQYFGPGTRLTVT.

This rearrangement joins TRBV12-3 or TRBV12-4 to TRBJ2-3; TCRdb's D call of TRBD1 is untestable without DNA. The CDR3 extends over 14 amino acids. CDR3 amino acids: CASSLHGGGDTQYF.

The chain recombines TRBV18 with TRBJ1-4; TCRdb outputs TRBD1, but without DNA this stays unchecked. This CDR3 has 15 amino acids. CDR1 is KGHSH, CDR2 LQKENI, per germline. CDR3 sequence reads: CASSLDSATNEKLFF.

V and J are TRBV5-1 and TRBJ2-1; TCRdb gives TRBD1 as the D gene, but with no DNA this cannot be confirmed. This CDR3 spans 15 amino acids. Germline V gene sequence: CDR1 SGHRS, CDR2 YFSETQ. CDR3 loop: CASSLGTASYNEQFF.